The entry below gives a single T cell receptor (beta chain) sequence along with its context. Enrolment of Seattle patients took place during active infection, and they were followed longitudinally. V shed 4 bases and J 7 bases; nucleotides not matched to a gene: 2. The CDR3 loop spans 13 amino acids. Looked up from germline, CDR1 is GTSNPN and CDR2 is SVGIG (reference sequence). This entry is derived from a study of blood T cell repertoires in COVID-19. How the authors handled the data: How many nucleated cells were present was estimated from reference gene primer amplification. Measured with immunoSEQ multiplex PCR; TCRdb has only the in-frame clones, and not every one. The V and J calls and clone size come from that table; D and trimming were worked out from the DNA. The table has 500,000 to 600,000 clones, around 90% seen once.

Sequencing was done on a sample of peripheral blood. The clonotype originates from a woman in her forties or fifties with COVID-19, enrolled during active disease. V usage is TRBV30 and J usage is TRBJ1-4, with 11 bases identical to TRBD1. CDR3 nucleotides: TGTGCCTGGAAGGGGACAGGGGGTGAAAAACTGTTTTTT. It translates to CAWKGTGGEKLFF.